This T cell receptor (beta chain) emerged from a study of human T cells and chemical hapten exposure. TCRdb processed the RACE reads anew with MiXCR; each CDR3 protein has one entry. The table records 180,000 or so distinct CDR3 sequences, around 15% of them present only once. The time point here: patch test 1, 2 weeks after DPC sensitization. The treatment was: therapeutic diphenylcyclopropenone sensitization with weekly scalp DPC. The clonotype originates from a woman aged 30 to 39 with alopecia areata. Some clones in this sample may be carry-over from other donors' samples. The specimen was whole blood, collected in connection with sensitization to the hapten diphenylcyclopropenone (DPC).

The CDR3 region has the DNA TGTGCCAGCAGCTCCCGCAGGGAGGAGACCCAGTACTTC. Translating gives CASSSRREETQYF. J is TRBJ2-5 and V is TRBV7-8; possibly TRBD1 or TRBD2 for D (5 bases each). This CDR3 has 13 residues. Trimming left V 4 bases short and J 5 bases short, with 11 bases between. Per the germline V gene, CDR1 is SGHVS and CDR2 is FQNEAQ. Full variable domain (missing parts from reference TRBV7-8 and TRBJ2-5): GAGVSQSPRYKVAKRGQDVALRCDPISGHVSLFWYQQALGQGPEFLTYFQNEAQLDKSGLPSDRFFAERPEGSVSTLKIQRTQQEDSAVYLCASSSRREETQYFGPGTRLLVL.